This TCR beta chain comes out of a study of blood T cell repertoires in COVID-19. At the level of the study: The cDNA or gDNA used as material had been derived from T cells, B-cell-depleted T cells, or PBMCs.

Participants spanned ages about 18 to 90 years and resided in 20 to 30 US areas. Participant-given clinical history determined each cohort assignment. Symptom resolution, clearance, or two negative PCRs marked donors in Cohort 3 as recovered. The V and J ends lost 6 bases and 2 bases, in that order; junction bases with no gene match: 12. Looked up from germline, CDR1 is SGHAT and CDR2 is FQNNGV. There are 17 residues in the CDR3. Clones were read by immunoSEQ multiplex PCR, and TCRdb kept only the in-frame ones, dropping some. The data show about 320,000 clones, roughly nine tenths seen once. This sequence joins TRBV11-2 and TRBJ2-3, with 9 bases lining up with TRBD2. The sequence was obtained from a man in his fifties or sixties who had recovered from COVID-19. Sequenced material: PBMCs or T cells enriched from blood (not recorded which). CDR3 in amino acids: CASSPRSLAGITDTQYF. The CDR3 DNA follows: TGTGCCAGCAGTCCTCGGAGCCTAGCGGGGATCACAGATACGCAGTATTTT.